This entry lists 28 T cell receptor beta chains sequenced from one sample in a study of shared clonotypes between healthy human individuals. Repertoires were generated with immunoSEQ multiplex PCR, while TCRdb's copy carries only in-frame clones and drops some. The sample has approximately 1,500,000 clones; about 98% are singletons. Sequencing used naive CD4+ T cells sorted from blood. Subset meaning: CD45RA+ positively selected. The receptor source for this set is a man aged 25 to 40 in good health.

V is TRBV18 and J is TRBJ2-7, with D perhaps being TRBD1 or TRBD2 (5 bases each). CDR1 and CDR2 (germline): KGHSH, LQKENI. CDR3 length: 16 residues. Trimming pared 1 base from V and 6 bases from J, leaving 19 bases between. The CDR3 sequence: CASSPLFGKWGSEQYF. CDR3 in DNA: TGTGCCAGCTCACCACTCTTCGGGAAATGGGGGTCCGAGCAGTACTTC. The whole variable domain, remainder taken from reference TRBV18 and TRBJ2-7, is NAGVMQNPRHLVRRRGQEARLRCSPMKGHSHVYWYRQLPEEGLKFMVYLQKENIIDESGMPKERFSAEFPKEGPSILRIQQVVRGDSAAYFCASSPLFGKWGSEQYFGPGTRLTVT.

This chain uses TRBV5-4 with TRBJ2-2; D tentatively reads TRBD1 or TRBD2 (5 bases each). V was cut by 0 bases and J by 2 bases, with 11 bases left in between. This CDR3 has 16 residues. In germline, CDR1 is SGHNT, CDR2 YYREEE (reference sequence). The CDR3 spells CASSLVQGPNTGELFF. The DNA of the CDR3 is TGTGCCAGCAGCTTGGTTCAGGGACCAAACACCGGGGAGCTGTTTTTT.

For this clone: The same CDR3 can be traced to other DNA sequences in this sample. V gene TRBV28 combines with J gene TRBJ1-1; D ambiguous. Germline V gives CDR1 MDHEN, CDR2 SYDVKM. Trimming shortened V by 3 bases and J by 8 bases, and 7 bases separated the two germline ends. The CDR3 has 11 amino acids. Here the CDR3 DNA reads TGTGCCAGCAGTTTTTCCAGGGAAGCTTTCTTT. This sequence encodes CASSFSREAFF.

This clone showed up just once. This sequence joins TRBV30 and TRBJ1-1, with a possible D match to TRBD1 (6 bases). The CDR3 is 11 amino acids. Trimming left V 4 bases short and J 10 bases short, with 13 bases between. Germline V gene sequence: CDR1 GTSNPN, CDR2 SVGIG (reference sequence). CDR3: CAWKAPGAAFF. The CDR3 bases are TGTGCCTGGAAGGCCCCGGGGGCAGCTTTCTTT. Combining the CDR3 with reference TRBV30 and TRBJ1-1 gives the whole variable domain SQTIHQWPATLVQPVGSPLSLECTVEGTSNPNLYWYRQAAGRGLQLLFYSVGIGQISSEVPQNLSASRPQDRQFILSSKKLLLSDSGFYLCAWKAPGAAFFGQGTRLTVV.

J is TRBJ2-7 and V is TRBV5-1, with 8 positions matching TRBD2. Germline V gene sequence: CDR1 SGHRS, CDR2 YFSETQ. V shed 0 bases, J shed 6 bases, and the junction held 8 bases outside the gene matches. CDR3 length: 15 residues. This chain's CDR3 is CASSLVSHSGGEQYF. Written as DNA, the CDR3 is TGCGCCAGCAGCTTGGTATCACACAGCGGGGGCGAGCAGTACTTC. Together with reference TRBV5-1 and TRBJ2-7, the CDR3 gives the full variable domain: KAGVTQTPRYLIKTRGQQVTLSCSPISGHRSVSWYQQTPGQGLQFLFEYFSETQRNKGNFPGRFSGRQFSNSRSEMNVSTLELGDSALYLCASSLVSHSGGEQYFGPGTRLTVT.

This rearrangement joins TRBV19 to TRBJ1-1; TRBD1 is a possible D gene (6 bases). In germline, CDR1 is LNHDA, CDR2 SQIVND (reference sequence). V lost 4 bases, J lost 5 bases, and 11 bases lay in between. The CDR3 is 13 residues long. The CDR3 DNA reads as TGTGCCAGTAGTAATAGCAGGGGAACTGAAGCTTTCTTT. This gives the protein CASSNSRGTEAFF.

The chain couples TRBV28 to TRBJ2-7, with D tentatively TRBD2 (6 bases). V gave up 3 bases and J gave up 5 bases, with 20 bases separating them. The CDR3 spans 16 residues. CDR1 and CDR2 (germline): MDHEN, SYDVKM. CDR3 sequence reads: CASSLAAGIAVNEQYF. The DNA for the CDR3 is TGTGCCAGCAGTTTGGCCGCAGGGATAGCGGTAAACGAGCAGTACTTC. The entire variable domain, with the rest obtained from reference TRBV28 and TRBJ2-7, is as follows: DVKVTQSSRYLVKRTGEKVFLECVQDMDHENMFWYRQDPGLGLRLIYFSYDVKMKEKGDIPEGYSVSREKKERFSLILESASTNQTSMYLCASSLAAGIAVNEQYFGPGTRLTVT.

V is TRBV18 and J is TRBJ1-1; 9 nucleotides align to TRBD1. From germline, CDR1 is KGHSH and CDR2 LQKENI. With V trimmed by 0 bases and J by 3 bases, 2 bases remained unmatched. The CDR3 has 15 residues. CDR3 coding DNA: TGTGCCAGCTCACCACCGACAGGGGGATACACTGAAGCTTTCTTT. Protein product: CASSPPTGGYTEAFF.

This chain connects TRBV7-9 to TRBJ1-2; D is unclear. Trimming shortened V by 0 bases and J by 1 base, and 6 bases separated the two germline ends. The CDR3 sequence is 14 residues long. Germline CDR1 is SEHNR and CDR2 is FQNEAQ (reference sequence). The CDR3 region is CASSLAGFNYGYTF. In nucleotides, the CDR3 is TGTGCCAGCAGCTTAGCAGGTTTTAACTATGGCTACACCTTC.

The chain uses TRBV2 and TRBJ2-7; 7 bases are a match to TRBD1. Trimming cost V 4 bases and J 6 bases; bases outside gene matches: 6. This CDR3 is built from 13 residues. CDR1 and CDR2 from the germline V gene are SNHLY and FYNNEI. CDR3 sequence reads: CASSVEDRAEQYF. The CDR3 bases are TGTGCCAGCAGTGTAGAAGACAGGGCCGAGCAGTACTTC.

The chain has TRBV10-2 and TRBJ1-5; 9 bases are a match to TRBD1. The CDR3 has 16 residues. Trimming took 6 bases from V and 3 from J; bases not matched to a gene: 9. Germline values: CDR1 WSHSY, CDR2 SAAADI. The CDR3 region is CASRQPGTGNNQPQHF. Here the CDR3 DNA reads TGCGCCAGCAGACAACCCGGGACAGGGAACAATCAGCCCCAGCATTTT.

The CDR3 sequence is CASSGLGNQPQHF. DNA for the CDR3: TGCGCCAGCAGTGGGCTCGGGAATCAGCCCCAGCATTTT. This chain joins TRBV10-2 and TRBJ1-5; D gene ambiguous. Trimming took off 4 bases at V and 4 bases at J, with 8 bases between the two ends. This CDR3 spans 13 amino acids. Germline V gene data show CDR1 as WSHSY and CDR2 as SAAADI.

V usage is TRBV18 and J usage is TRBJ2-2; possibly TRBD1 for D (6 bases). Trimming shortened V by 1 base and J by 9 bases, and 18 bases separated the two germline ends. The germline gives CDR1 KGHSH, CDR2 LQKENI. This CDR3 contains 16 residues. Here the CDR3 reads CASSPLAGQFHRELFF. The CDR3 nucleotides read TGTGCCAGCTCACCACTCGCAGGACAGTTCCACCGGGAGCTGTTTTTT.

This clone occurred once. This chain connects TRBV11-3 to TRBJ2-2; D call uncertain. V lost 1 base to trimming and J lost 1 base, with 4 bases between them. Germline CDR1 reads SGHNT; CDR2 reads YENEEA. The CDR3 covers 14 residues. The CDR3 loop reads CASSLGENTGELFF. CDR3 sequence (DNA): TGTGCCAGCAGCTTAGGCGAGAACACCGGGGAGCTGTTTTTT.

V usage is TRBV25-1 and J usage is TRBJ2-5; 13 bases agree with TRBD2. V was clipped by 5 bases and J by 5 bases; unmatched bases: 8. Germline values: CDR1 MGHDK, CDR2 SYGVNS. The CDR3 consists of 16 residues. CDR3 nucleotide sequence: TGTGCCAGCAGTAACCCGGGACTAGCGGGACTCGAGACCCAGTACTTC. This sequence encodes CASSNPGLAGLETQYF.

Written as DNA, the CDR3 is TGTGCCATCAGGGTAGCGGGCGGTACCTACGAGCAGTACTTC. Its protein is CAIRVAGGTYEQYF. The J gene is TRBJ2-7, the V gene TRBV10-3, with 7 bases fitting TRBD2. The CDR3 sequence is 14 residues long. Germline trimming cut 6 bases from V and 2 bases from J; bases unmatched to any gene: 7. Germline V gene data show CDR1 as ENHRY and CDR2 as SYGVKD.

The chain joins TRBV11-3 to TRBJ2-2; tentative D call: TRBD1 (5 bases). Trimming took 5 bases from V and 8 from J, leaving 9 bases between them. This CDR3 contains 12 residues. From germline, CDR1 is SGHNT and CDR2 YENEEA. This CDR3 is CASSAQAGELFF. CDR3 DNA sequence: TGTGCCAGCAGCGCACAGGCTGGGGAGCTGTTTTTT.

This chain uses TRBV6-6 with TRBJ1-1, with D possibly TRBD1 on 5 matching bases. CDR1 MNHNY and CDR2 SVGAGI come from the germline V gene (reference sequence). Trimming took off 0 bases at V and 6 bases at J, with 11 bases between the two ends. The CDR3 is made up of 14 amino acids. The DNA for the CDR3 is TGTGCCAGCAGTTACTCCGGGGGGTTTGCTGAAGCTTTCTTT. Protein product: CASSYSGGFAEAFF.

The chain joins TRBV18 to TRBJ2-1, with D possibly being TRBD1 or TRBD2 (5 bases each). CDR3 size: 12 residues. With 5 bases removed from V and 10 bases from J, the gap between germline ends came to 12 bases. The V gene's germline CDR1 is KGHSH and CDR2 LQKENI. CDR3: CASSSGALEQFF. In DNA, the CDR3 is TGTGCCAGCTCATCCGGGGCCCTGGAGCAGTTCTTC. The complete variable domain, with remaining parts taken from reference TRBV18 and TRBJ2-1, reads NAGVMQNPRHLVRRRGQEARLRCSPMKGHSHVYWYRQLPEEGLKFMVYLQKENIIDESGMPKERFSAEFPKEGPSILRIQQVVRGDSAAYFCASSSGALEQFFGPGTRLTVL.

V usage is TRBV6-5 and J usage is TRBJ2-1, with D perhaps assigned TRBD1 or TRBD2 (5 bases each). CDR1 is MNHEY, CDR2 SVGAGI, per germline. Trimming took 0 bases from V and 9 from J, leaving 12 bases between them. This CDR3 is built from 14 residues. CDR3 loop: CASSYSIRGFEQFF. The CDR3 DNA follows: TGTGCCAGCAGTTACTCGATACGGGGCTTTGAGCAGTTCTTC.

This chain uses TRBV15 with TRBJ2-1, with TRBD2 matching over 7 bases. Trimming took 3 bases from V and 2 from J; bases not matched to a gene: 7. Per germline, CDR1 LNHNV and CDR2 YYDKDF (reference sequence). The CDR3 has 16 amino acids. The CDR3 DNA sequence: TGTGCCACCAGCAGTCGACTAGCCCAAGCCTACAATGAGCAGTTCTTC. Its protein product is CATSSRLAQAYNEQFF. The whole variable domain, filled in from reference TRBV15 and TRBJ2-1, reads DAMVIQNPRYQVTQFGKPVTLSCSQTLNHNVMYWYQQKSSQAPKLLFHYYDKDFNNEADTPDNFQSRRPNTSFCFLDIRSPGLGDTAMYLCATSSRLAQAYNEQFFGPGTRLTVL.

V gene TRBV30 combines with J gene TRBJ2-1; D tentatively fits TRBD1 or TRBD2 (7 bases each). In germline, CDR1 is GTSNPN, CDR2 SVGIG (reference sequence). The CDR3 is 14 residues long. V shed 3 bases and J shed 5 bases, with 14 bases lying between them. CDR3 loop: CAWSHRGGDNEQFF. As DNA, the CDR3 is TGTGCCTGGAGCCACAGGGGAGGGGACAATGAGCAGTTCTTC.

The V call is TRBV19, the J call TRBJ1-5; D not resolved. V was trimmed by 2 bases and J by 2 bases, leaving 10 bases between them. This CDR3 contains 15 residues. The V gene's germline CDR1 is LNHDA and CDR2 SQIVND (reference sequence). The CDR3 bases are TGTGCCAGTAGTATAATAACTTCGGGCAATCAGCCCCAGCATTTT. Translation gives CASSIITSGNQPQHF.

The chain combines TRBV5-1 with TRBJ2-7, with 9 bases fitting TRBD2. The V segment lost 2 bases and the J segment 0 bases; nucleotides outside the gene matches: 6. Germline V gene lookup returns CDR1 SGHRS and CDR2 YFSETQ. This CDR3 has 16 residues. CDR3 amino acids: CASSLRTSASSYEQYF. CDR3 nucleotides: TGCGCCAGCAGCTTAAGGACTAGCGCTAGCTCCTACGAGCAGTACTTC. Variable domain in full (rest from reference TRBV5-1 and TRBJ2-7): KAGVTQTPRYLIKTRGQQVTLSCSPISGHRSVSWYQQTPGQGLQFLFEYFSETQRNKGNFPGRFSGRQFSNSRSEMNVSTLELGDSALYLCASSLRTSASSYEQYFGPGTRLTVT.

The rearrangement joins TRBV11-3 to TRBJ2-3, with D possibly matching TRBD1 (6 bases). The CDR3 consists of 16 residues. Germline values: CDR1 SGHNT, CDR2 YENEEA. Trimming pared 5 bases from V and 4 bases from J, leaving 19 bases between. This CDR3 reads CASSETDPGGADTQYF. DNA of the CDR3: TGTGCCAGCAGCGAGACGGACCCTGGGGGCGCAGATACGCAGTATTTT. The full variable domain, completed using reference TRBV11-3 and TRBJ2-3, is EAGVVQSPRYKIIEKKQPVAFWCNPISGHNTLYWYLQNLGQGPELLIRYENEEAVDDSQLPKDRFSAERLKGVDSTLKIQPAELGDSAVYLCASSETDPGGADTQYFGPGTRLTVL.

The chain is built from TRBV6-6 and TRBJ2-7; 7 positions match TRBD1. Germline CDR1 reads MNHNY; CDR2 reads SVGAGI (reference sequence). The V gene end was trimmed by 2 bases and the J gene end by 9 bases; junction bases not matched to a gene: 4. This CDR3 is built from 12 residues. Here the CDR3 DNA reads TGTGCCAGCAGTTACGATCGGACAGGGCAGTACTTC. Translation gives CASSYDRTGQYF.

V gene TRBV28 combines with J gene TRBJ1-4; D uncertain. CDR1 and CDR2 (germline): MDHEN, SYDVKM. The CDR3 length is 14 residues. With 6 bases removed from V and 1 base from J, the gap between germline ends came to 9 bases. The CDR3, as DNA: TGTGCCAGCAGCTCCTCGGGAACTAATGAAAAACTGTTTTTT. It translates to CASSSSGTNEKLFF.

This clone was recorded only once. The chain carries TRBV9 and TRBJ2-1; D is perhaps TRBD2 (6 bases). This CDR3 has 18 amino acids. The germline gives CDR1 SGDLS, CDR2 YYNGEE. Trimming took 3 bases from V and 0 from J, leaving 19 bases between them. This chain's CDR3 is CASSGSPPRRGSYNEQFF. The CDR3 region has the DNA TGTGCCAGCAGCGGTAGTCCACCCCGGAGGGGCTCCTACAATGAGCAGTTCTTC.